These T cell receptor beta chains were read from a single sample in a study of cytomegalovirus exposure and HLA in healthy donors. This table comes from immunoSEQ multiplex PCR, and its TCRdb copy is limited to in-frame clones, with some not included. The data contain some 170,000 clones, about 86% of them seen just once; the ten biggest clones take up roughly 1.3%. The source material was PBMCs. The origin of the receptors is a woman aged 30 to 39 in good health and CMV-seronegative. The CDR3 runs from the conserved cysteine through the conserved F or W. Clone size is stated in some rows and not others, as once, few, many or a class when expanded.

CDR3 protein: CASSPGGTWHNEQYF
V gene: TRBV5-5
J gene: TRBJ2-7
clone size: -

CDR3 protein: CAIRRQSNEKLFF
V gene: TRBV10-3
J gene: TRBJ1-4
clone size: once

CDR3 protein: CASNTNGVADTQYF
V gene: TRBV9
J gene: TRBJ2-3
clone size: -

CDR3 protein: CASSKAPRTEAFF
V gene: TRBV19
J gene: TRBJ1-1
clone size: -

CDR3 protein: CASSNGLASDEQYF
V gene: TRBV6-1
J gene: TRBJ2-7
clone size: -

CDR3 protein: CASSVGDSNEQFF
V gene: TRBV9
J gene: TRBJ2-1
clone size: -

CDR3 protein: CASRRSPTGDPYEQYF
V gene: TRBV5-1
J gene: TRBJ2-7
clone size: -

CDR3 protein: CASSGPRSRGVNTGELFF
V gene: TRBV19
J gene: TRBJ2-2
clone size: -

CDR3 protein: CASSDYRYIGQGEGNTEAFF
V gene: TRBV10-2
J gene: TRBJ1-1
clone size: -

CDR3 protein: CASWTGGTEAFF
V gene: TRBV6-1
J gene: TRBJ1-1
clone size: -

CDR3 protein: CATSNPSGGYEQFF
V gene: TRBV15
J gene: TRBJ2-1
clone size: few

CDR3 protein: CASSLDPHSEGGNSPLHF
V gene: TRBV11-2
J gene: TRBJ1-6
clone size: -

CDR3 protein: CASSSQGLAGGGGEQFF
V gene: TRBV5-1
J gene: TRBJ2-1
clone size: -

CDR3 protein: CASSATSGGYNEQFF
V gene: TRBV6-1
J gene: TRBJ2-1
clone size: -

CDR3 protein: CASSLYGSGEQFF
V gene: TRBV11-3
J gene: TRBJ2-1
clone size: -

CDR3 protein: CASRDRGNYEQYF
V gene: TRBV27
J gene: TRBJ2-7
clone size: -

CDR3 protein: CASSLVVGGLAGSYEQYF
V gene: TRBV5-1
J gene: TRBJ2-7
clone size: -

CDR3 protein: CASSLQVAGVYNEQFF
V gene: TRBV5-1
J gene: TRBJ2-1
clone size: -

CDR3 protein: CASSSDRGSNSPLHF
V gene: TRBV9
J gene: TRBJ1-6
clone size: -

CDR3 protein: CASTQGRPSSYNSPLHF
V gene: TRBV2
J gene: TRBJ1-6
clone size: -

CDR3 protein: CASGTYTGHSNTEAFF
V gene: TRBV27
J gene: TRBJ1-1
clone size: -

CDR3 protein: CASSDSRSDRAISPVHQPQHF
V gene: TRBV6-4
J gene: TRBJ1-5
clone size: -

CDR3 protein: CASSTTSGGAYEQFF
V gene: TRBV9
J gene: TRBJ2-1
clone size: -

CDR3 protein: CASSGEGLAGGSEQFF
V gene: TRBV2
J gene: TRBJ2-1
clone size: -

CDR3 protein: CASSLDWRGPYEQYF
V gene: TRBV4-3
J gene: TRBJ2-7
clone size: once

CDR3 protein: CASSLGASGINEQFF
V gene: TRBV7-8
J gene: TRBJ2-1
clone size: -

CDR3 protein: CASSYVTGGSYEQYF
V gene: TRBV6-5
J gene: TRBJ2-7
clone size: -

CDR3 protein: CSVVEGHTEAFF
V gene: TRBV29-1
J gene: TRBJ1-1
clone size: many

CDR3 protein: CASSLDSYSNQPQHF
V gene: TRBV5-5
J gene: TRBJ1-5
clone size: -

CDR3 protein: CASRGDRTEAFF
V gene: TRBV2
J gene: TRBJ1-1
clone size: -

CDR3 protein: CASSGTHYQPQHF
V gene: TRBV27
J gene: TRBJ1-5
clone size: -

CDR3 protein: CASSLLGQGAGETQYF
V gene: TRBV11-2
J gene: TRBJ2-5
clone size: -

CDR3 protein: CASSSGTGGNTIYF
V gene: TRBV27
J gene: TRBJ1-3
clone size: -

CDR3 protein: CASRTGAHNEQFF
V gene: TRBV6-1
J gene: TRBJ2-1
clone size: -

CDR3 protein: CASSDWGDRVGYEQYF
V gene: TRBV6-6
J gene: TRBJ2-7
clone size: -

CDR3 protein: CASSPDRGNEKLFF
V gene: TRBV5-1
J gene: TRBJ1-4
clone size: -

CDR3 protein: CAWGTSYGYTF
V gene: TRBV30
J gene: TRBJ1-2
clone size: few

CDR3 protein: CAWSPPGQGAGEAFF
V gene: TRBV30
J gene: TRBJ1-1
clone size: few

CDR3 protein: CASSWTSPVDEQFF
V gene: TRBV6-1
J gene: TRBJ2-1
clone size: -

CDR3 protein: CASSIQGQNTEAFF
V gene: TRBV19
J gene: TRBJ1-1
clone size: -

CDR3 protein: CASSPSGGRQETQYF
V gene: TRBV5-5
J gene: TRBJ2-5
clone size: -

CDR3 protein: CASSQFSGVPYNEQFF
V gene: TRBV4-1
J gene: TRBJ2-1
clone size: once

CDR3 protein: CASSRLGTEAFF
V gene: TRBV4-2
J gene: TRBJ1-1
clone size: few

CDR3 protein: CAWTLTVDYGYTF
V gene: TRBV30
J gene: TRBJ1-2
clone size: -

CDR3 protein: CASSAGQGDNSPLHF
V gene: TRBV19
J gene: TRBJ1-6
clone size: -

CDR3 protein: CASSYQRGGTSRSDEQFF
V gene: TRBV7-9
J gene: TRBJ2-1
clone size: -

CDR3 protein: CASSQDTGLEATGGELFF
V gene: TRBV4-1
J gene: TRBJ2-2
clone size: -

CDR3 protein: CATSSLAGDNEQFF
V gene: TRBV15
J gene: TRBJ2-1
clone size: -

CDR3 protein: CASSLSGGWPHEQFF
V gene: TRBV27
J gene: TRBJ2-1
clone size: -